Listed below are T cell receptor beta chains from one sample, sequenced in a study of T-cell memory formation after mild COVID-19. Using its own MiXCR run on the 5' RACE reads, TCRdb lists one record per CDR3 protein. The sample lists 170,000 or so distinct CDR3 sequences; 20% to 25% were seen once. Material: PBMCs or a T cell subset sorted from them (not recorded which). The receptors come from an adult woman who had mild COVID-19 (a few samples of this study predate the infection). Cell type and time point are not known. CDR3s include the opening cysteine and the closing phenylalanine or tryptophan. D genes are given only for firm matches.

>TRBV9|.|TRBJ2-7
CASSVADSYEQYF
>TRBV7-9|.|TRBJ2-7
CASSAPTGTYEQYF
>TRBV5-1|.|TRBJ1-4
CASSVRGIGNEKLFF
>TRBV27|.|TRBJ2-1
CASSLPSYEQFF
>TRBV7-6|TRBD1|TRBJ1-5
CASSSGGLGQPQHF
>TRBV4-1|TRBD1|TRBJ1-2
CASSQLNAGQGGYGYTF
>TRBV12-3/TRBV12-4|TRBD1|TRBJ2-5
CASSLGQIQETQYF
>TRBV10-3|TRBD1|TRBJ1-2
CAISGPGQHTHGYTF
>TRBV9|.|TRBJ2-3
CASSPIGGTVTDTQYF
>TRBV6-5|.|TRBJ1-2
CASSYSRSGYGYTF
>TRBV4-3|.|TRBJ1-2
CASSHSYGYTF
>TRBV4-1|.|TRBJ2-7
CASSQQGGSYEQYF
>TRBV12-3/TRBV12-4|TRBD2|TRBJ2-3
CASSRPGTSGGADTQYF
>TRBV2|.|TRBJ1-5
CASSEAQYSNQPQHF
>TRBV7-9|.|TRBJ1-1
CASSFPKRTVFDTEAFF
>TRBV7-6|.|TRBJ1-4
CASSAWEGNEKLFF
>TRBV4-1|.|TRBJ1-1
CASSQVGGDEAFF
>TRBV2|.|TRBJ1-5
CASSEGLGAVNQPQHF
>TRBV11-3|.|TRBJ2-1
CASSLRTPTSAEQFF
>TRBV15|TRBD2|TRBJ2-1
CATSSGKPGLAGVYEQFF
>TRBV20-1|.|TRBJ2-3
CSARDLRGGSDTQYF
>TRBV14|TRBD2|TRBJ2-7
CASSQDVRLAGTYEQYF
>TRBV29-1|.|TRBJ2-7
CSVESRDTPTYEQYF
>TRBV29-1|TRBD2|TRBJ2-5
CSAGLAEGLYQETQYF